Listed here is a single T cell receptor beta chain. Its antigen remains unknown. This sample was taken from a study of T cells in Graves' hyperthyroidism and ophthalmopathy. Amplification of TCR beta CDR3 regions was performed using RNA transcripts as template. The HTBI primer set served for first-round RT-PCR of the TCR CDR3. TCRdb re-called the multiplex PCR reads with MiXCR, one entry per CDR3 protein. This table holds about 760,000 distinct CDR3 sequences, approximately 36% found once. The CDR3 consists of 18 residues. Trimming stripped 4 bases from V and 3 bases from J, with 25 bases between. Germline CDR1 SGHDN, CDR2 FVKESK. Study-wide results and caveats: Blood shared most expanded thyroid clonotypes above 0.001.

Sequenced material: blood. V usage is TRBV14 and J usage is TRBJ2-7; no definite D call. This TCR derives from a woman aged 40 to 50 with Graves' hyperthyroidism. This chain's CDR3 is CASSRNIRPDSSIYEQYF. The CDR3 region has the DNA TGTGCCAGCAGCCGGAACATCCGGCCTGACTCCTCGATCTACGAGCAGTACTTC.